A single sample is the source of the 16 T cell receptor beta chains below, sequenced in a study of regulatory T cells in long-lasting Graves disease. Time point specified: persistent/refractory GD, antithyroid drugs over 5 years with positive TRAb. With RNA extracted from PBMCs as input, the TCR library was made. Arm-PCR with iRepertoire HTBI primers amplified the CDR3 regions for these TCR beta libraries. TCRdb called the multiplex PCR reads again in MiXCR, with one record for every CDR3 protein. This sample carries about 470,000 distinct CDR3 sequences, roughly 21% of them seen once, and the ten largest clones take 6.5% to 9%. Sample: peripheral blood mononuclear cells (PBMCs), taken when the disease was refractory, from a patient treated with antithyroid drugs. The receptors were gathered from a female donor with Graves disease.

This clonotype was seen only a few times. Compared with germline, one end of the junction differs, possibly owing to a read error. The CDR3 coding sequence is TGTGTCACCAGTGATTATACAGGAGCTGAAGCTTTCTTT. Its translation is CVTSDYTGAEAFF. The V call is TRBV24-1, the J call TRBJ1-1; D may be TRBD1 (5 bases). This CDR3 region has 13 residues. Germline V gives CDR1 KGHDR, CDR2 SFDVKD.

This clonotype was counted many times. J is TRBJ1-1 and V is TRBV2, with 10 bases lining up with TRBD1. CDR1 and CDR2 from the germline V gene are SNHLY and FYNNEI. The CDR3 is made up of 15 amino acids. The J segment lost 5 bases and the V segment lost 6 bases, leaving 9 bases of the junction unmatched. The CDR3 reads CASRATGTGVTEAFF. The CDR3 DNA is TGTGCCAGCAGGGCAACCGGGACAGGGGTTACTGAAGCTTTCTTT.

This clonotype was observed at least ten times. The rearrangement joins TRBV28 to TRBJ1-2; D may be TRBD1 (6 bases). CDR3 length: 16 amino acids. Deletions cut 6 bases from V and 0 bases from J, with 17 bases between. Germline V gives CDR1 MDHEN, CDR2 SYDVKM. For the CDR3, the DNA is TGTGCCAGCAGCCGCGGGACACTTAGAGCTAACTATGGCTACACCTTC. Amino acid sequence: CASSRGTLRANYGYTF.

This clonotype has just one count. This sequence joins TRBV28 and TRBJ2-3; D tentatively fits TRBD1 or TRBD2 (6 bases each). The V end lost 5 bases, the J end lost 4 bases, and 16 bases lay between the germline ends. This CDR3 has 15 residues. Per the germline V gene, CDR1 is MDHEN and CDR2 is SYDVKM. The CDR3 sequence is CASSGGGPGPDTQYF. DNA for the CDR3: TGTGCCAGCAGTGGAGGGGGGCCCGGACCAGATACGCAGTATTTT.

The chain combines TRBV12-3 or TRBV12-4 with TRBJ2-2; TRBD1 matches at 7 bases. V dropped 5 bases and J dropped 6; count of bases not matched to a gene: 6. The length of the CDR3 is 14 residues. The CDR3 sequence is CASSPRTGPGELFF. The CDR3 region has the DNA TGTGCCAGCAGTCCCCGGACAGGTCCCGGGGAGCTGTTTTTT.

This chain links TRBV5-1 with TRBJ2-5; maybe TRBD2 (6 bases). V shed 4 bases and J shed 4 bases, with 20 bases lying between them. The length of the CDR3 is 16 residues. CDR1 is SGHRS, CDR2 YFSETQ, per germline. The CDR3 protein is CASSAAGLGLGETQYF. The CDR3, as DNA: TGCGCCAGCAGCGCTGCGGGATTAGGGCTCGGAGAGACCCAGTACTTC.

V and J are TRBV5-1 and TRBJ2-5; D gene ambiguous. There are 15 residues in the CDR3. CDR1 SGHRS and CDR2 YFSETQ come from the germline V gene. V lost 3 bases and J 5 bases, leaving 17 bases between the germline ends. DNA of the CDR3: TGCGCCAGCAGCTCTCCAGGATCCAGGCAGGAGACCCAGTACTTC. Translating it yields CASSSPGSRQETQYF.

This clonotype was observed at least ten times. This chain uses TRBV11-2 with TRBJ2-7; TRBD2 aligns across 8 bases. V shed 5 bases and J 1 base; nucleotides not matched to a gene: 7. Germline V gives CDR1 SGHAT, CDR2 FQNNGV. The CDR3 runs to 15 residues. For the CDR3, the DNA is TGTGCCAGCAGCGTGTCCCGGGAGGGGTCCTACGAGCAGTACTTC. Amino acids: CASSVSREGSYEQYF. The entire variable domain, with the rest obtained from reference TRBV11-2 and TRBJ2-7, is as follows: EAGVAQSPRYKIIEKRQSVAFWCNPISGHATLYWYQQILGQGPKLLIQFQNNGVVDDSQLPKDRFSAERLKGVDSTLKIQPAKLEDSAVYLCASSVSREGSYEQYFGPGTRLTVT.

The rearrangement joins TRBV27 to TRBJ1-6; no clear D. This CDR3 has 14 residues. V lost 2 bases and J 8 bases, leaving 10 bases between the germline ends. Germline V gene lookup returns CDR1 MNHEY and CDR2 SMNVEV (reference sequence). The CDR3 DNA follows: TGTGCCAGCAGTTTACCCCCCCCTCATTCACCCCTCCACTTT. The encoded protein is CASSLPPPHSPLHF.

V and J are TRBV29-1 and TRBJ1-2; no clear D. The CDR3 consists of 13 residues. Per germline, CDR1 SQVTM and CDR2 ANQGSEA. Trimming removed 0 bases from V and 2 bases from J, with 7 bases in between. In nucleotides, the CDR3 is TGCAGCGTTGAAGAGGAGGGAAACTATGGCTACACCTTC. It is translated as CSVEEEGNYGYTF. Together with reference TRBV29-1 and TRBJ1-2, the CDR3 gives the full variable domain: SAVISQKPSRDICQRGTSLTIQCQVDSQVTMMFWYRQQPGQSLTLIATANQGSEATYESGFVIDKFPISRPNLTFSTLTVSNMSPEDSSIYLCSVEEEGNYGYTFGSGTRLTVV.

Here the CDR3 DNA reads TGCGCCAGCAGCTTGGGCTGGGCATACGGGGCCAACGTCCTGACTTTC. Amino acid sequence: CASSLGWAYGANVLTF. V is TRBV5-1 and J is TRBJ2-6, with no clear D. In germline, CDR1 is SGHRS, CDR2 YFSETQ. The length of the CDR3 is 16 residues. The germline V and J ends were trimmed by 0 bases and 4 bases, with 11 bases remaining between them. The full variable domain, rest sourced from reference TRBV5-1 and TRBJ2-6, is KAGVTQTPRYLIKTRGQQVTLSCSPISGHRSVSWYQQTPGQGLQFLFEYFSETQRNKGNFPGRFSGRQFSNSRSEMNVSTLELGDSALYLCASSLGWAYGANVLTFGAGSRLTVL.

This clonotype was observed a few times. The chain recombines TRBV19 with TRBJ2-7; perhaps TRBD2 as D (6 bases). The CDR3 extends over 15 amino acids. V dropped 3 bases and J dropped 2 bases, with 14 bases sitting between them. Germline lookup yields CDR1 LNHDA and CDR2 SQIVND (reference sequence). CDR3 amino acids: CASSIREASAYEQYF. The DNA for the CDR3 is TGTGCCAGTAGTATTAGGGAGGCCTCGGCCTACGAGCAGTACTTC.

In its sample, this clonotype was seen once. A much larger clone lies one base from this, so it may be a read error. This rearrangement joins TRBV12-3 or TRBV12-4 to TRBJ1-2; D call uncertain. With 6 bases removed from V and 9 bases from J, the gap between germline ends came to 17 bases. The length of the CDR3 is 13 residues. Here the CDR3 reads CASSPRFGISYTF. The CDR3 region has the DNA TGTGCCAGCAGCCCCCGGTTCGGGATCAGCTACACCTTC.

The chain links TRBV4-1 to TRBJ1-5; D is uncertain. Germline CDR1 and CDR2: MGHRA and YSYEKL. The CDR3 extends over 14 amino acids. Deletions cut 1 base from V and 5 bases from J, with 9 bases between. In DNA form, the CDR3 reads TGCGCCAGCAGCCAAGTCCCCTCCGATCAGCCCCAGCATTTT. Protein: CASSQVPSDQPQHF.

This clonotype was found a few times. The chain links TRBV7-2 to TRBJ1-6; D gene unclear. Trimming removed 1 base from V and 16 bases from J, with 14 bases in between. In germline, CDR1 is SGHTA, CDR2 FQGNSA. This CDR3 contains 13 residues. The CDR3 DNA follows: TGTGCCAGCAGCTTAGATGAGGGCAGGCTGCTCCACTTT. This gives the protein CASSLDEGRLLHF.

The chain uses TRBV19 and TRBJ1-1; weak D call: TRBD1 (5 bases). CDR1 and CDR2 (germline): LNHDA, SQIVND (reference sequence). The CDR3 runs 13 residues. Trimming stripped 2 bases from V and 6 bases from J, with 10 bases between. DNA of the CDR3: TGTGCCAGTAGTATATGGGGGGAGGCTGAAGCTTTCTTT. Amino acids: CASSIWGEAEAFF.